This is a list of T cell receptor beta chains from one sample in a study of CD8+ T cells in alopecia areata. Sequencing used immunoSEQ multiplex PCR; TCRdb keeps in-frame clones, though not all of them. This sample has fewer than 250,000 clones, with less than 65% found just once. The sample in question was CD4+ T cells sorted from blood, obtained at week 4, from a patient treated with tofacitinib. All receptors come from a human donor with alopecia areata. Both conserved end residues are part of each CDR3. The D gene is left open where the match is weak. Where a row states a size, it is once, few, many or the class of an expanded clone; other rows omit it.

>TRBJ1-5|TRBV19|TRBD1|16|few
TGTGCCAGTAGCCCAACGGGACAGGGGTTTTATCAGCCCCAGCATTTT
CASSPTGQGFYQPQHF
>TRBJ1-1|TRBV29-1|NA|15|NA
TGCAGCGTCCAATACAGACAGGCATCACTCCCAAAAGCTTTCTTT
CSVQYRQASLPKAFF
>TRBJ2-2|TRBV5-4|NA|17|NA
TGTGCCAGCAGCCTGCTTAACCAACTAATCTACACCGGGGAGCTGTTTTTT
CASSLLNQLIYTGELFF
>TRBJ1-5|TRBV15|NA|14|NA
TGTGCCACCAGCAGAGGGCAGGTCGGTCAGCCCCAGCATTTT
CATSRGQVGQPQHF
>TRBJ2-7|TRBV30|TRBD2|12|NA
TGTGCCTGGAGTGGCGGGAGTAAGGAGCAGTACTTC
CAWSGGSKEQYF
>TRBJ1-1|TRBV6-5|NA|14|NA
TGTGCCAGCATGAATTCAGGCCTGAACACTGAAGCTTTCTTT
CASMNSGLNTEAFF
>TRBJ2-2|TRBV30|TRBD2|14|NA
TGTGCCTGGAGTGTACAAACTAGCGGCGGGGAGCTGTTTTTT
CAWSVQTSGGELFF
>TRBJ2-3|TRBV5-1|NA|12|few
TGCGCCAGCAGCTTGGTCGGAGATACGCAGTATTTT
CASSLVGDTQYF
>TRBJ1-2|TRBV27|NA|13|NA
TGTGCCAGCAGTCGGACCATCTATTATGGCTACACCTTC
CASSRTIYYGYTF
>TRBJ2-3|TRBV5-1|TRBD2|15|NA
TGCGCCAGCAGGCCGAGTAGCGGGGGCACAGATACGCAGTATTTT
CASRPSSGGTDTQYF
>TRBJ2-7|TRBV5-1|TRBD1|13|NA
TGCGCCAGCAGTTCGGGACAGGGTATCGAGCAGTACTTC
CASSSGQGIEQYF
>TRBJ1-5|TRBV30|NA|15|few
TGTGCCTGGAGTCCCCAGGGGTATAGCAATCAGCCCCAGCATTTT
CAWSPQGYSNQPQHF
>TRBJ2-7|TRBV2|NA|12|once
TGTGCCAGCAGTGAAGGACCTTTCGCGGGGTACTTC
CASSEGPFAGYF
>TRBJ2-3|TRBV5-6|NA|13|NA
TGTGCCAGCAGCTTCCAGCTAGCAGATACGCAGTATTTT
CASSFQLADTQYF
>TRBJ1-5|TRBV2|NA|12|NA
TGTGCCAGCAGTTTTGGGGGGAGGGCCCAGCATTTT
CASSFGGRAQHF
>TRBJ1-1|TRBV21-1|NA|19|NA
TGTGCCAGCAGCAAAGGCGGACAGGGCCCCCCCCTCCTAAGGGCTGAAGCTTTCTTT
CASSKGGQGPPLLRAEAFF
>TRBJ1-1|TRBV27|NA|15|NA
TGTGCCAGCAGTTTATCTTCCGGTGGTTCCACTGAAGCTTTCTTT
CASSLSSGGSTEAFF
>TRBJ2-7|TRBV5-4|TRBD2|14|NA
TGTGCCAGCAGCCCTGGGGGGGTCTCCTACGAGCAGTACTTC
CASSPGGVSYEQYF
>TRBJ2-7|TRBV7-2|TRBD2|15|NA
TGTGCCAGCAGCAGAAATAGCGGGGGGGCCGACGAGCAGTACTTC
CASSRNSGGADEQYF
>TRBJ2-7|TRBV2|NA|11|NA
TGTGCCAGCAGCTTAGATTACGAGCAGTACTTC
CASSLDYEQYF
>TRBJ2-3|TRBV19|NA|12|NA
TGTGCCAGTAGTATAGAAACAGATACGCAGTATTTT
CASSIETDTQYF
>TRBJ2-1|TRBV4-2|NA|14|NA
TGTGCCAGCAGCCAAGATTCGGTTTCCAATGAGCAGTTCTTC
CASSQDSVSNEQFF
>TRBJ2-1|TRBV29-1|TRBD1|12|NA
TGCAGCGTTGACCCAGGGGGCAATGAGCAGTTCTTC
CSVDPGGNEQFF
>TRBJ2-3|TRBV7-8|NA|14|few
TGTGCCAGCAGCTTAAGAAGGGCTTCAGATACGCAGTATTTT
CASSLRRASDTQYF
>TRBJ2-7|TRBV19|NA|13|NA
TGTGCCACCGTACCGGGACTGGGTGAGGAGCAGTACTTC
CATVPGLGEEQYF
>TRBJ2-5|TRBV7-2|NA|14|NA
TGTGCCAGCAGCTTAGTAGGGGGGCAGGAGACCCAGTACTTC
CASSLVGGQETQYF
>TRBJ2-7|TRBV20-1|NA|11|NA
TGCAGTGCCCAACGGATTTACGAGCAGTACTTC
CSAQRIYEQYF
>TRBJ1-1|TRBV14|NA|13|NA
TGTGCCAGCAGCCAAGCAGTCAACACTGAAGCTTTCTTT
CASSQAVNTEAFF
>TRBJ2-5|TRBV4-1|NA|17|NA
TGCGCCAGCAGCCAAGAAGCCCCCCGGGCCGCCGGGGAGACCCAGTACTTC
CASSQEAPRAAGETQYF
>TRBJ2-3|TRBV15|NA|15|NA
TGTGCCACCAGCAGAGATAGGATGAGCACAGATACGCAGTATTTT
CATSRDRMSTDTQYF